This T cell receptor (beta chain) was recorded in a study of CD8 T cells in ankylosing spondylitis. To note about this clonotype: Its antigen is as yet unknown.

The germline CDR1 and CDR2 sequences are SQVTM and ANQGSEA. Trimming removed 4 bases at V and 1 base at J, with 14 bases between. The CDR3 spans 14 residues. Study-wide results and limits: Disease-linked clones bore a CD8+ phenotype and were relatively rare in peripheral blood. It appeared that ankylosing spondylitis blood was characterized by a TCR beta motif of eight highly homologous variants. Prior literature has documented some motif variants in synovial fluid and blood from reactive arthritis. Enrichment of disease-linked clones was reportedly significant in matched ankylosing spondylitis synovial fluid.

Quantitative 5'-RACE was performed with molecular barcodes, and it yielded the TCR beta libraries. A single record per CDR3 protein comes from TCRdb applying MiXCR to the 5' RACE reads. The table shows fewer than 400,000 distinct CDR3 sequences, with 8% occurring only once. The sample was blood, either unsorted or a sorted T cell fraction (not recorded which). The sequence was collected from a male donor with ankylosing spondylitis. The V gene is TRBV29-1, the J gene TRBJ2-7, with D possibly being TRBD2 (5 bases). CDR3 bases: TGCAGCGTTGCGGGGAAGATAGATTCCTACGAGCAGTACTTC. Amino acid sequence: CSVAGKIDSYEQYF.